The 9 T cell receptor beta chains reported below all come from one sample, sequenced in a study of shared clonotypes between healthy human individuals. Assay used: immunoSEQ multiplex PCR; TCRdb lists only in-frame clones, some missing. The sample lists hundreds of thousands of clones; approximately 97% were seen once. Input material: memory CD8+ T cells sorted from blood. Subset given: CD45RO+ cells pooled with CCR7-negative TemRA cells. These receptors were taken from a young man in good health.

The chain has TRBV2 and TRBJ2-5; maybe TRBD1 (6 bases). V was shortened by 8 bases and J by 0 bases, with 10 bases between the two germline ends. The CDR3 consists of 13 residues. Germline assignment: CDR1 SNHLY and CDR2 FYNNEI. CDR3 nucleotides: TGTGCCAGCTACCGGACAGACCAAGAGACCCAGTACTTC. This encodes CASYRTDQETQYF.

The table lists this clone with a count of one. The CDR3 loop is CASSSLRGSAADTQYF. CDR3 in DNA: TGTGCCAGCAGTTCGCTCCGGGGCTCCGCTGCGGACACGCAGTATTTT. This chain uses TRBV28 with TRBJ2-3, with D perhaps being TRBD1 or TRBD2 (5 bases each). CDR1 is MDHEN and CDR2 is SYDVKM in the germline V gene. This CDR3 contains 16 residues. Trimming stripped 4 bases from V and 9 bases from J, with 23 bases between.

The V and J genes are TRBV6-1 and TRBJ2-1; TRBD2 aligns across 8 bases. V shed 6 bases, J shed 2 bases, and the junction held 3 bases outside the gene matches. Germline V gives CDR1 MNHNS, CDR2 SASEGT. CDR3 length equals 14 residues. The chain's CDR3 is CASRGLGTYNEQFF. The DNA for the CDR3 is TGTGCCAGCAGGGGACTAGGGACCTACAATGAGCAGTTCTTC.

V is TRBV6-6 and J is TRBJ1-2; D gene unclear. This CDR3 has 12 amino acids. Germline lookup yields CDR1 MNHNY and CDR2 SVGAGI (reference sequence). The ends were cut back, 0 bases at V and 7 bases at J, with 6 bases in the middle. CDR3 nucleotide sequence: TGTGCCAGCAGTTACTCGAGGGCTGGCTACACCTTC. Amino acid sequence: CASSYSRAGYTF.

J is TRBJ2-5 and V is TRBV28, with 7 bases fitting TRBD2. The J segment lost 5 bases and the V segment lost 2 bases, leaving 14 bases of the junction unmatched. The CDR3 has 17 residues. CDR1 MDHEN and CDR2 SYDVKM come from the germline V gene. The CDR3 sequence is CASSLAPRGGSGETQYF. CDR3 coding DNA: TGTGCCAGCAGTTTAGCCCCTAGGGGCGGGAGCGGGGAGACCCAGTACTTC.

Concerning this clone itself: The same CDR3 also results from other DNA sequences found in this sample. The J gene is TRBJ2-7, the V gene TRBV9, with 13 bases aligning to TRBD2. The length of the CDR3 is 14 residues. J gave up 4 bases and V 3 bases, and 1 base lay outside the gene matches. Germline V gives CDR1 SGDLS, CDR2 YYNGEE. CDR3 nucleotide sequence: TGTGCCAGCAGCGCGGGACTAGCGGGATACGAGCAGTACTTC. Translated, it gives CASSAGLAGYEQYF.

The rearrangement joins TRBV11-1 to TRBJ2-1, with 14 bases matching TRBD2. J was trimmed by 8 bases and V by 0 bases; bases with no gene match: 6. Germline CDR1 is SGHAT and CDR2 is FQDESV (reference sequence). This CDR3 is 17 amino acids long. CDR3 DNA sequence: TGTGCCAGCAGCTTAGCGAAGACTAGCGGGAGGGCCCATGAGCAGTTCTTC. It encodes CASSLAKTSGRAHEQFF.

The chain carries TRBV6-6 and TRBJ1-1, with TRBD1 identical over 11 bases. Germline assignment: CDR1 MNHNY and CDR2 SVGAGI (reference sequence). This CDR3 contains 14 residues. V gave up 7 bases and J gave up 11 bases; unmatched junction bases: 12. CDR3: CASTPLFRDRGAFF. DNA of the CDR3: TGTGCCAGCACCCCTCTTTTCCGGGACAGGGGGGCTTTCTTT.

This chain joins TRBV7-9 and TRBJ2-6, with 8 bases that match TRBD1. The germline V gene has CDR1 SEHNR and CDR2 FQNEAQ (reference sequence). The CDR3 loop spans 17 amino acids. Trimming took 3 bases from V and 0 from J; bases not matched to a gene: 4. In nucleotides, the CDR3 is TGTGCCAGCAGCTTGCTCAGGGGGCCCTCTGGGGCCAACGTCCTGACTTTC. Translating gives CASSLLRGPSGANVLTF.